This T cell receptor beta chain originates from a study of shared clonotypes between healthy human individuals. The study's findings and limits: Depth of sequencing was expected to influence donor clonotype sharing. Sharing across four donors was highest in naive CD4 (around 5%) and lowest in memory CD8 (about 0.4%). Rarefaction curves obtained for sorted subsets showed sequencing incomplete despite large depth. Estimated richness was generally greater in naive than memory subsets.

The method was immunoSEQ multiplex PCR; TCRdb's version includes in-frame clones alone and lacks a portion of them. The sample comprises about 2.2 million clones, roughly 91% of which are singletons, and under 2% rests with the top ten. Trimming cost V 4 bases and J 2 bases, with 8 bases left between them. This CDR3 has 12 amino acids. Germline CDR1 SQVTM, CDR2 ANQGSEA. This clone turned up a few times. As yet, its antigen is unknown. Naive CD8 cells lacked CD45RO, underwent positive selection for CCR7 and left out terminally differentiated effector memory CD45RA+ cells. The chain employs TRBV29-1 and TRBJ1-1; no clear D. The material sequenced was naive CD8+ T cells from PBMCs. The TCR sequence derives from a young man in good health. Some clones in this sample may be carry-over from other donors' samples. For the CDR3, the DNA is TGCAGCGTTGGAATGAGAAACACTGAAGCTTTCTTT. Its protein is CSVGMRNTEAFF.